The source of this TCR beta chain is a study of Ad26.COV2.S vaccination and SARS-CoV-2 variants. Study information: Participants got Ad26.COV2.S intramuscularly, once or twice 56 days apart.

Points on this clone: Its specificity is unknown.

The repertoire was sequenced with immunoSEQ multiplex PCR; TCRdb's copy has only in-frame clones and lacks some. The data hold over 400,000 clones, with about 92% observed a single time. Documented treatment: some 19 received Ad26.COV2.S at low or high dose, single or two shots; five or six received placebo; per-sample allocation not given. Samples analyzed were those drawn on day 63 after the first vaccine or placebo injection. Within Boston, the person who donated was an adult of 18-55 years. Whole-study results and caveats: Responses of T cells in total may have been underestimated by the TCR breadth and depth analyses. Recipients of either vaccine or placebo displayed similar breadth of non-spike TCRs.

The CDR3 loop spans 17 amino acids. With 1 base removed from V and 9 bases from J, the gap between germline ends came to 25 bases. Germline values: CDR1 GTSNPN, CDR2 SVGIG (reference sequence). The V call is TRBV30, the J call TRBJ1-5, with D perhaps TRBD1 (6 bases). The receptor was isolated from a person aged 18-65 years who received the Ad26.COV2.S COVID-19 vaccine or a placebo. Sequenced material: peripheral blood, taken in a trial of Ad26.COV2.S vaccine versus placebo. The CDR3 nucleotides are TGTGCCTGGAGTGCACCGGGGGGGTTGCGGGGGCGTGGGCCCCAGCATTTT. This sequence encodes CAWSAPGGLRGRGPQHF.